The next 7 T cell receptor beta chains were all read from a single sample in a study of blood T cells in healthy people across ages. Using a J-beta primer mix together with a sample-barcoded 5' primer, a second PCR was run for roughly 6 to 12 cycles. TCRdb re-analysed the 5' RACE reads in MiXCR, keeping a single row per CDR3 protein. This sample carries 850,000 to 1,000,000 distinct CDR3 sequences, roughly 51% of them seen once, and the ten largest clones take over 20%. Sequencing was done on a sample of blood. The receptors come from a woman aged 60 to 75 in good health.

This clonotype was seen just once. V is TRBV20-1 and J is TRBJ1-4; D is unclear. Trimming stripped 4 bases from V and 0 bases from J, with 3 bases between. There are 12 residues in the CDR3. Germline lookup yields CDR1 DFQATT and CDR2 SNEGSKA (reference sequence). CDR3: CSAIATNEKLFF. The CDR3, as DNA: TGCAGTGCTATTGCAACTAATGAAAAACTGTTTTTT.

The chain is built from TRBV6-5 and TRBJ2-6, with D tentatively TRBD1 (5 bases). V lost 4 bases and J 2 bases, leaving 12 bases between the germline ends. This CDR3 comprises 16 residues. CDR1 and CDR2 from the germline V gene are MNHEY and SVGAGI. For the CDR3, the DNA is TGTGCCAGCAGTTCCGCGTCCAGGGCTGGGGCCAACGTCCTGACTTTC. This gives the protein CASSSASRAGANVLTF.

This clonotype was observed a single time. The J gene is TRBJ2-1, the V gene TRBV6-2 or TRBV6-3, with D possibly being TRBD2 (5 bases). CDR3 length: 14 amino acids. Germline lookup yields CDR1 MNHEY and CDR2 SVGEGT. V lost 6 bases, J lost 10 bases, and 19 bases lay in between. The CDR3 sequence is CASSPSGKFKEQFF. CDR3 bases: TGTGCCAGCAGCCCCAGCGGAAAATTCAAAGAGCAGTTCTTC.

The CDR3 DNA sequence: TGTGCCAGCACCCAACGGGGACAGGGAGACGGGCAGTATTTT. Protein: CASTQRGQGDGQYF. The chain joins TRBV28 to TRBJ2-3; 9 nucleotides agree with TRBD1. The CDR3 extends over 14 amino acids. The V gene end was trimmed by 7 bases and the J gene end by 11 bases; junction bases not matched to a gene: 13. CDR1 and CDR2 (germline): MDHEN, SYDVKM.

This clonotype was seen repeatedly, ten times or more. This sequence joins TRBV12-3 or TRBV12-4 and TRBJ2-3; 9 bases map to TRBD2. Germline trimming cut 6 bases from V and 1 base from J; bases unmatched to any gene: 2. The CDR3 consists of 14 residues. CDR3 region: CASSLAGRTDTQYF. In DNA, the CDR3 is TGTGCCAGCAGCCTAGCGGGGCGCACAGATACGCAGTATTTT.

This chain's CDR3 is CAISERIAGANEQFF. CDR3 nucleotides: TGTGCCATCAGTGAAAGAATAGCGGGAGCGAATGAGCAGTTCTTC. The chain carries TRBV10-3 and TRBJ2-1, with 9 nucleotides matching TRBD2. Germline CDR1 reads ENHRY; CDR2 reads SYGVKD. The CDR3 runs to 15 residues. Trimming cost V 3 bases and J 7 bases; bases outside gene matches: 7.

This chain uses TRBV20-1 with TRBJ1-2; D not certain. The CDR3 loop spans 12 amino acids. The ends were cut back, 6 bases at V and 8 bases at J, with 16 bases in the middle. Germline CDR1 reads DFQATT; CDR2 reads SNEGSKA (reference sequence). This chain's CDR3 is CSAIQPVEGYTF. In DNA form, the CDR3 reads TGCAGTGCCATACAACCTGTTGAGGGCTACACCTTC.